This entry concerns a single TCR beta chain. The table came from immunoSEQ multiplex PCR; TCRdb's copy has only in-frame clones and leaves some out. In the table there are a few thousand clones, 85% to 90% of which are singletons. The time point: week 3, after first cycle of checkpoint inhibitor. Blood was drawn before treatment and at week 3 after checkpoint blockade. No patient had earlier systemic cancer treatment, concurrent immunosuppressants, or another active cancer. With 5 bases clipped from V and 8 bases from J, the junction kept 7 bases outside the gene matches. The CDR3 is 13 residues long. Germline CDR1 SEHNR, CDR2 FQNEAQ (reference sequence). This sample stems from a study of blood T cell dynamics during melanoma immunotherapy. Looking at the study overall: Metastatic melanoma patients received first-line pembrolizumab or nivolumab plus ipilimumab.

The clonotype was recovered from a human donor with melanoma. The sequencing here drew on blood, taken from a patient treated with checkpoint blockade. V gene TRBV7-9 combines with J gene TRBJ1-2; 8 nucleotides match TRBD1. The CDR3 sequence is CASSPDRGYGYTF. DNA of the CDR3: TGTGCCAGCAGCCCCGACAGGGGTTACGGCTACACCTTC.